This T cell receptor beta chain was profiled in a study of CD8 T cells in ankylosing spondylitis. Notes on the study in general: CD8+ disease-linked clones were present at relatively low frequencies in blood. Earlier work had already found some motif variants in reactive arthritis synovial fluid and blood. Ankylosing spondylitis blood appeared to carry a characteristic TCR beta motif of several highly homologous variants. Clones linked to disease were reported to show significant enrichment in matched ankylosing spondylitis synovial fluid.

Germline values: CDR1 MDHEN, CDR2 SYDVKM. The V gene end was trimmed by 3 bases and the J gene end by 3 bases; junction bases not matched to a gene: 9. The length of the CDR3 is 16 residues. TCRdb ran MiXCR on the 5' RACE reads and lists one entry per CDR3 protein. The sample yields around 22,000 distinct CDR3 sequences, roughly 13% seen once. This clonotype was counted at least ten times. Antigen specificity is unknown. This clonotype was sampled from a male donor with ankylosing spondylitis or in good health (not recorded which). The rearrangement joins TRBV28 to TRBJ2-3, with 7 bases that match TRBD2. Input material: blood. This CDR3 reads CASSFSGVGRTDTQYF. Written as DNA, the CDR3 is TGTGCCAGCAGTTTCAGCGGGGTAGGAAGAACAGATACGCAGTATTTT.